Listed below are T cell receptor beta chains from one sample, sequenced in a study of tumor T cells in aggressive B-cell lymphoma. Assay used: immunoSEQ multiplex PCR; TCRdb lists only in-frame clones, some missing. Of several hundred clones listed, 75% to 90% are singletons. Sequencing was carried out using tumor tissue. All receptors come from an adult with diffuse large B cell lymphoma. Each CDR3 is given with its conserved first and last residue. D genes are given only for firm matches. Expanded clones are given a class, and other clones once, few, many or no size at all.

few	TRBJ1-2	TRBV7-9	-	TGTGCCAGCAACATCGGACAGAACTATGGCTACACCTTC	CASNIGQNYGYTF
-	TRBJ1-5	TRBV6-5	-	TGTGCCAGCAGTTACTCGCGTAGGGGAAATCAGCCCCAGCATTTT	CASSYSRRGNQPQHF
-	TRBJ1-5	TRBV27	-	TGTGCCAGCAGTTTACTCGGGGGCAATCAGCCCCAGCATTTT	CASSLLGGNQPQHF
-	TRBJ1-1	TRBV6-1	TRBD1	TGTGCCAGCAGTGAGTACAGGGGGCAGAGGGCTGAAGCTTTCTTT	CASSEYRGQRAEAFF
-	TRBJ1-1	TRBV15	-	TGTGCCACCAGCAGAGGGGAAGGGGCGAACACTGAAGCTTTCTTT	CATSRGEGANTEAFF
-	TRBJ2-5	TRBV6-6	-	TGTGCCAGCAGTTTCCGGACAGGAGGGGAAAGGGAGACCCAGTACTTC	CASSFRTGGERETQYF
-	TRBJ2-7	TRBV7-9	-	TGTGCCAGCAGCCCCGAGACAGCTAACTACGAGCAGTACTTC	CASSPETANYEQYF
-	TRBJ2-7	TRBV7-3	TRBD2	TGTGCCAGCAGCTCCATCGGGGGGGCGGACGAGCAGTACTTC	CASSSIGGADEQYF
few	TRBJ2-7	TRBV7-6	TRBD1	TGTGCCAGCAGCCCGGGGACAGGGCCCTCCTACGAGCAGTACTTC	CASSPGTGPSYEQYF
-	TRBJ2-2	TRBV5-1	TRBD2	TGCGCCAGCAGCTTTAGCGGGGGGGCCGTAACCGGGGAGCTGTTTTTT	CASSFSGGAVTGELFF
-	TRBJ2-2	TRBV7-3	TRBD1	TGTGCCAGCAGCCGGACAGGGGTGGGGGAGCTGTTTTTT	CASSRTGVGELFF
-	TRBJ1-3	TRBV29-1	-	TGCAGCGTTGAAGATCGGGGGGCTGGAAACACCATATATTTT	CSVEDRGAGNTIYF
-	TRBJ2-7	TRBV4-1	TRBD1	TGCGCCAGCAGCCAATTTGAGGACAGGGGACCCGAGCAGTACTTC	CASSQFEDRGPEQYF
few	TRBJ2-3	TRBV6-5	-	TGTGCCAGCAGCGGGGTACTAGATACGCAGTATTTT	CASSGVLDTQYF
-	TRBJ2-7	TRBV19	TRBD2	TGTGCCAGTAGTATATCGGGGGGGACCTACGAGCAGTACTTC	CASSISGGTYEQYF
-	TRBJ1-2	TRBV5-1	TRBD1	TGCGCCAGCAGCTGGGGGACAGGGTTTGGCTACACCTTC	CASSWGTGFGYTF
-	TRBJ1-5	TRBV5-1	TRBD1	TGCGCCAGCAGCTTGGGTACAGGGGTCAATCAGCCCCAGCATTTT	CASSLGTGVNQPQHF
-	TRBJ2-2	TRBV6-6	TRBD2	TGTGCCAGCAGTTACAGGGAGGGGTACACCGGGGAGCTGTTTTTT	CASSYREGYTGELFF
-	TRBJ2-2	TRBV7-2	TRBD2	TGTGCCAACCCGAGGGTTGGCAGCGGGGTCACCGGGGAGCTGTTTTTT	CANPRVGSGVTGELFF
-	TRBJ2-7	TRBV4-1	TRBD2	TGCGCCAGCAGCCAAGATCAGCGGGGGGGGCAAAACGAGCAGTACTTC	CASSQDQRGGQNEQYF
-	TRBJ2-1	TRBV30	-	TGTGCCTGGGGGCGAGGGTCTACCAATGAGCAGTTCTTC	CAWGRGSTNEQFF
few	TRBJ1-5	TRBV27	-	TGTGCCAGCAGTTTATACAAAAATCAGCCCCAGCATTTT	CASSLYKNQPQHF
-	TRBJ1-5	TRBV9	-	TGTGCCAGCAGCGTAGGTGGGGGGGGCAATCAGCCCCAGCATTTT	CASSVGGGGNQPQHF
few	TRBJ1-3	TRBV10-3	TRBD1	TGTGCCATCACGTTCCGACAGGGGGCTGGAAACACCATATATTTT	CAITFRQGAGNTIYF
-	TRBJ1-1	TRBV29-1	-	TGCAGCGTTGGCCCCCGCAGAAAACCGAACACTGAAGCTTTCTTT	CSVGPRRKPNTEAFF
-	TRBJ1-2	TRBV7-9	TRBD1	TGTGCCAGCAGCTGGGGGACAGGGGTAACCTATGGCTACACCTTC	CASSWGTGVTYGYTF
-	TRBJ1-1	TRBV7-9	-	TGTGCCAGCAGCTTAGATGGGGGCGGCACTGAAGCTTTCTTT	CASSLDGGGTEAFF
-	TRBJ2-7	TRBV27	-	TGTGCCAGCAGTAGCCTACTCAGGGAACTCACCTACGAGCAGTACTTC	CASSSLLRELTYEQYF
few	TRBJ1-5	TRBV7-9	-	TGTGCCAGCAGCTCCTTAGAAGGGACATTCAATCAGCCCCAGCATTTT	CASSSLEGTFNQPQHF
-	TRBJ1-1	TRBV10-1	-	TGCGCCAGCAGTGAGGCCAGGGTGGTAATGAACACTGAAGCTTTCTTT	CASSEARVVMNTEAFF
-	TRBJ1-6	TRBV10-2	-	TGCGCCAGCAGTGGAGGGTATAATTCACCCCTCCACTTT	CASSGGYNSPLHF
-	TRBJ2-7	TRBV5-5	-	TGTGCCAGCAGCTTGGAGGACATTACCTACGAGCAGTACTTC	CASSLEDITYEQYF
-	TRBJ1-4	TRBV19	-	TGTGCCAGTAGTATGGGGAGTACCGGAAGACTTACTGAAAAACTGTTTTTT	CASSMGSTGRLTEKLFF
-	TRBJ1-2	TRBV5-1	-	TGCGCCAGCAGTTTTCGACGGGATGCTGGCTACACCTTC	CASSFRRDAGYTF
-	TRBJ2-2	TRBV11-2	TRBD2	TGTGCCAGCAGCTCTCCGGGACTAGCGGTTAACACCGGGGAGCTGTTTTTT	CASSSPGLAVNTGELFF
-	TRBJ1-2	TRBV2	-	TGTGCCAGCAATACATGGGGGGGCTATGGCTACACCTTC	CASNTWGGYGYTF
-	TRBJ2-3	TRBV18	TRBD2	TGTGCCAGCTCACCAAAGCGGGACACAGATACGCAGTATTTT	CASSPKRDTDTQYF
-	TRBJ1-1	TRBV2	TRBD1	TGTGCCCCCCCTGGGCAGGGGGCTTATGGGAACACTGAAGCTTTCTTT	CAPPGQGAYGNTEAFF
-	TRBJ2-2	TRBV5-6	TRBD1	TGTGCCAGCAGCTTGGCCGTAGGGGGCGGCGGGGAGCTGTTTTTT	CASSLAVGGGGELFF
once	TRBJ1-2	TRBV5-6	TRBD1	TGTGCCAGCAGCTTTCCGGGACAGACCTATGGCTACACCTTC	CASSFPGQTYGYTF